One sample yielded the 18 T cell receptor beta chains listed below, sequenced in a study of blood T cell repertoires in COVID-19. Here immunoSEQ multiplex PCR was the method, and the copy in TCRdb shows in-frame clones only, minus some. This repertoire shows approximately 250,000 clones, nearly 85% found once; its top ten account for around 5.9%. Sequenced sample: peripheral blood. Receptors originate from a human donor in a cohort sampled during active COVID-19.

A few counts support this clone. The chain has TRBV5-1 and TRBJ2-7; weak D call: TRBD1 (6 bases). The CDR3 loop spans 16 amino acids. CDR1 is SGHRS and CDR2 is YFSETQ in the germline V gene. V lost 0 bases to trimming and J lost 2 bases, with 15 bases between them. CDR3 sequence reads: CASSLAFGQTTYEQYF. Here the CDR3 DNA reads TGCGCCAGCAGCTTGGCCTTCGGACAGACCACCTACGAGCAGTACTTC.

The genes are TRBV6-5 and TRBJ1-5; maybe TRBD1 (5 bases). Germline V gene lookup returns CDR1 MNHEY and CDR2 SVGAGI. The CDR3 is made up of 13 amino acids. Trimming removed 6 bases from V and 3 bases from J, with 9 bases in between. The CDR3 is CASRTVSNQPQHF. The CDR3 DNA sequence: TGTGCCAGCAGGACAGTTTCCAATCAGCCCCAGCATTTT.

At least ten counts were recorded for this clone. CDR3: CASSYSPGGNQPQHF. DNA of the CDR3: TGTGCCAGCAGTTACTCACCAGGGGGGAATCAGCCCCAGCATTTT. V is TRBV6-6 and J is TRBJ1-5; 7 positions match TRBD1. Germline assignment: CDR1 MNHNY and CDR2 SVGAGI (reference sequence). V lost 0 bases, J lost 4 bases, and 3 bases stayed unmatched. The CDR3 is 15 residues long.

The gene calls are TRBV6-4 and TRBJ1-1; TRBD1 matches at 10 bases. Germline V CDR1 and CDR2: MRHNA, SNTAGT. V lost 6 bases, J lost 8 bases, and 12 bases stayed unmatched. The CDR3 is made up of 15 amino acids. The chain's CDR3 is CASRGGQGLSGEAFF. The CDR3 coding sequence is TGTGCCAGCAGGGGGGGACAGGGGCTCTCAGGAGAAGCTTTCTTT.

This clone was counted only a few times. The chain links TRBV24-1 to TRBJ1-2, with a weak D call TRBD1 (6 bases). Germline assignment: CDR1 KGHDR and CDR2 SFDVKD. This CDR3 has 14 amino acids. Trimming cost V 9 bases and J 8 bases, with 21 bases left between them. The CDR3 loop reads CATEDRDIKGGYTF. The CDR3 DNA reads TGTGCCACCGAAGACCGGGACATTAAGGGAGGCTACACCTTC.

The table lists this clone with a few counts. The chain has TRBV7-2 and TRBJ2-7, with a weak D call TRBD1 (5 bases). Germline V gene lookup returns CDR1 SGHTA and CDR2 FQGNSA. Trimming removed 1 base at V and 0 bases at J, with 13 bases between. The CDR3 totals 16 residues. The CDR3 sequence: CASSLGSDSRSYEQYF. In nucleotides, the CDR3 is TGTGCCAGCAGCTTAGGGTCCGACAGCCGCTCCTACGAGCAGTACTTC.

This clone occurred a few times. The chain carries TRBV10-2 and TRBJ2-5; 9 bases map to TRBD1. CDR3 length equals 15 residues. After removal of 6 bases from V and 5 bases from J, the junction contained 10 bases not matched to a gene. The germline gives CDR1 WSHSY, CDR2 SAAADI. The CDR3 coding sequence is TGCGCCAGCAGGGGCGGGACAGGGCGTTTGGAGACCCAGTACTTC. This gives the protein CASRGGTGRLETQYF.

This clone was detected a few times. CDR3 sequence reads: CASSPRGTGNSPLHF. The DNA of the CDR3 is TGTGCCAGCAGCCCGAGGGGGACAGGGAATTCACCCCTCCACTTT. The rearrangement joins TRBV11-2 to TRBJ1-6; 9 bases agree with TRBD1. Looked up from germline, CDR1 is SGHAT and CDR2 is FQNNGV. The CDR3 is 15 residues long. V dropped 5 bases and J dropped 7; count of bases not matched to a gene: 6.

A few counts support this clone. For the CDR3, the DNA is TGTGCCAGCAGCTCTGGACTAGCGGGAGAGTACGAGCAGTACTTC. Its protein is CASSSGLAGEYEQYF. This chain uses TRBV11-2 with TRBJ2-7, with 13 bases lining up with TRBD2. The junction had 4 bases not matched to a gene; V was cut back by 4 bases and J by 4 bases. Per the germline V gene, CDR1 is SGHAT and CDR2 is FQNNGV. This CDR3 comprises 15 residues.

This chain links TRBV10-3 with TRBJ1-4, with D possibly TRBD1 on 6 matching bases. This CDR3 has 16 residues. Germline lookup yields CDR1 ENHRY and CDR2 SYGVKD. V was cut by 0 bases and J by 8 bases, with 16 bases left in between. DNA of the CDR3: TGTGCCATCAGTGAGTCGGCTTCAGGGGCAGAAGAAAAACTGTTTTTT. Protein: CAISESASGAEEKLFF.

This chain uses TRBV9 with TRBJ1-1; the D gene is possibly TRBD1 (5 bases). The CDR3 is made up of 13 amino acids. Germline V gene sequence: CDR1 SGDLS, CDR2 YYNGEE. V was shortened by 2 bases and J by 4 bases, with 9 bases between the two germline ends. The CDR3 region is CASSVDGGTEAFF. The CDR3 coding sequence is TGTGCCAGCAGCGTGGACGGGGGCACTGAAGCTTTCTTT. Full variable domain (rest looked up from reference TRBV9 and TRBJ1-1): DSGVTQTPKHLITATGQRVTLRCSPRSGDLSVYWYQQSLDQGLQFLIQYYNGEERAKGNILERFSAQQFPDLHSELNLSSLELGDSALYFCASSVDGGTEAFFGQGTRLTVV.

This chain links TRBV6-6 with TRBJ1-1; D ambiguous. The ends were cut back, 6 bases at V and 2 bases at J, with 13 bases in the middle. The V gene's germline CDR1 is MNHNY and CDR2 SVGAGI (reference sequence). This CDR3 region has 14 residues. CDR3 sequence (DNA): TGTGCCAGCAGCCCTAAACAGAGAAACACTGAAGCTTTCTTT. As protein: CASSPKQRNTEAFF.

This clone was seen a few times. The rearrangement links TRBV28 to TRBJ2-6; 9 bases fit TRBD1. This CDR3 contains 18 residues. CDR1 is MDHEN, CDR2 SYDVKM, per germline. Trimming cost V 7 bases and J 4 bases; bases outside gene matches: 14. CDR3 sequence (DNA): TGTGCCAGCAACCAATCCGGGACAGGGTCTCTCGGGGCCAACGTCCTGACTTTC. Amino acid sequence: CASNQSGTGSLGANVLTF.

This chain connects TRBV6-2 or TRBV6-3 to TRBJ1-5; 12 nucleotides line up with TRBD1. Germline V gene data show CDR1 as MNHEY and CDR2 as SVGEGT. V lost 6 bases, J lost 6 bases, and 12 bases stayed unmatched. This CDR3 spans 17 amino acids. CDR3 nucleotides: TGTGCCAGCAGCCTAGATCCGGGACAGGGGGCAGGTCAGCCCCAGCATTTT. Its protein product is CASSLDPGQGAGQPQHF.

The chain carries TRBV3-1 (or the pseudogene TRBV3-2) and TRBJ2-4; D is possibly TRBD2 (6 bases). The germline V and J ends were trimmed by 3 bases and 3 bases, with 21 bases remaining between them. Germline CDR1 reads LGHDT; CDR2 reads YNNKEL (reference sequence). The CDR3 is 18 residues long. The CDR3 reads CASSHVGLSAIDKNIQYF. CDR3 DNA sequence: TGTGCCAGCAGCCATGTGGGACTCTCGGCGATTGACAAAAACATTCAGTACTTC.

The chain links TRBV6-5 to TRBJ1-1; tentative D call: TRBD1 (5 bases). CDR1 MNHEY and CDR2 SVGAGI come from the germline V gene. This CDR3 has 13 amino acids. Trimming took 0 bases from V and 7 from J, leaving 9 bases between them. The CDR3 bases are TGTGCCAGCAGTTACTCAGGGGTGAGTGAAGCTTTCTTT. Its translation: CASSYSGVSEAFF.

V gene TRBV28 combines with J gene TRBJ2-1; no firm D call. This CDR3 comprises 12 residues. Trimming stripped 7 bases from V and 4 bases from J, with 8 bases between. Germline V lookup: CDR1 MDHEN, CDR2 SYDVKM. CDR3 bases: TGTGCCAGCAACACACTATACAATGAGCAGTTCTTC. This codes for CASNTLYNEQFF.

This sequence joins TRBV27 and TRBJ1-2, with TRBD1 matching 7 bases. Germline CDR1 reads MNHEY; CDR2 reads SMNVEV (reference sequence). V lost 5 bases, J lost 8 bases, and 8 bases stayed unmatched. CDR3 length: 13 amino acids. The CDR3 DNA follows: TGTGCCAGCAGTCGACTGCGGACAGGCGGCTACACCTTC. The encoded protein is CASSRLRTGGYTF.